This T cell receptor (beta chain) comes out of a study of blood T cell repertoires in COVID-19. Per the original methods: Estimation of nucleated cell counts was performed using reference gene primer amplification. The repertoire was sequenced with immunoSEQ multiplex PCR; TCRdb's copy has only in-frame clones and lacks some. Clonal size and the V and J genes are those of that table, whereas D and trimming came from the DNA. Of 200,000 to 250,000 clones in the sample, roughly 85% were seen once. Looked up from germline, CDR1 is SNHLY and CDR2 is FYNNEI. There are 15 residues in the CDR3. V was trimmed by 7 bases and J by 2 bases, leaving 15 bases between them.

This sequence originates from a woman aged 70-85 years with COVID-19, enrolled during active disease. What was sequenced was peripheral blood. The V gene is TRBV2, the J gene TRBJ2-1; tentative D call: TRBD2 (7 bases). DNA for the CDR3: TGTGCCAGCACCGGAGGGGGGAGGGCCTACAATGAGCAGTTCTTC. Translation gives CASTGGGRAYNEQFF.